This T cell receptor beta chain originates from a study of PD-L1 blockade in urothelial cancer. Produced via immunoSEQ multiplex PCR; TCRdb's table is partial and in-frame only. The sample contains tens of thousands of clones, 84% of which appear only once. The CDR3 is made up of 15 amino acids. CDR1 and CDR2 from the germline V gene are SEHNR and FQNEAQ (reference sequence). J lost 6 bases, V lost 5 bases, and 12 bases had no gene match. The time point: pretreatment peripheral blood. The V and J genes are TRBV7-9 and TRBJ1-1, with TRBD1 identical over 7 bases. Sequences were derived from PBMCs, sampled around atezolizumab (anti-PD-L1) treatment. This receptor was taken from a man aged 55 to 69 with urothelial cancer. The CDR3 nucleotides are TGTGCCAGCAGCCTATATCAATCGCAGGGGGCTGAAGCTTTCTTT. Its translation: CASSLYQSQGAEAFF.